This TCR beta chain comes out of a study of T cells in Graves' hyperthyroidism and ophthalmopathy. TCR beta CDR3 regions were amplified from RNA. In the first-round RT-PCR of the TCR CDR3, the HTBI primer set was used. Each CDR3 protein gets one entry after TCRdb re-called the multiplex PCR reads with MiXCR. The table records approximately 590,000 distinct CDR3 sequences, 46% of them present only once. Hyperthyroidism, newly diagnosed and lasting under 2 months, affected patients aged 18 to 65. This clonotype was observed a few times. CDR3 size: 12 residues. The germline V gene has CDR1 ENHRY and CDR2 SYGVKD.

What was sequenced was peripheral blood or thyroid tissue (not recorded which). The sequence was obtained from a young woman with Graves' hyperthyroidism. V usage is TRBV10-3 and J usage is TRBJ2-7, with D possibly being TRBD1 or TRBD2 (5 bases each). The last part of the DNA fits TRBJ2-1 better; the J call may be wrong. CDR3: CAISVGEYGQFF. CDR3 DNA: TGTGCCATCAGTGTGGGGGAATATGGGCAGTTCTTC.